This TCR beta chain is from a study of blood T cell repertoires in COVID-19. Germline loops: CDR1 SNHLY, CDR2 FYNNEI. The CDR3 spans 15 residues. J lost 6 bases, V lost 6 bases, and 10 bases had no gene match. TCRdb's copy holds only in-frame clones and misses some; the assay was immunoSEQ multiplex PCR. The profile shows about 84,000 clones, over 75% of them singletons. Sequencing was done on a sample of peripheral blood. The chain joins TRBV2 to TRBJ2-2, with 7 bases fitting TRBD2. The receptor was isolated from a man in his 70s with acute or convalescent COVID-19. The CDR3 DNA reads TGTGCCAGCAGCCTACGACCTGGGGGGGCCGGGGAGCTGTTTTTT. It codes for CASSLRPGGAGELFF.